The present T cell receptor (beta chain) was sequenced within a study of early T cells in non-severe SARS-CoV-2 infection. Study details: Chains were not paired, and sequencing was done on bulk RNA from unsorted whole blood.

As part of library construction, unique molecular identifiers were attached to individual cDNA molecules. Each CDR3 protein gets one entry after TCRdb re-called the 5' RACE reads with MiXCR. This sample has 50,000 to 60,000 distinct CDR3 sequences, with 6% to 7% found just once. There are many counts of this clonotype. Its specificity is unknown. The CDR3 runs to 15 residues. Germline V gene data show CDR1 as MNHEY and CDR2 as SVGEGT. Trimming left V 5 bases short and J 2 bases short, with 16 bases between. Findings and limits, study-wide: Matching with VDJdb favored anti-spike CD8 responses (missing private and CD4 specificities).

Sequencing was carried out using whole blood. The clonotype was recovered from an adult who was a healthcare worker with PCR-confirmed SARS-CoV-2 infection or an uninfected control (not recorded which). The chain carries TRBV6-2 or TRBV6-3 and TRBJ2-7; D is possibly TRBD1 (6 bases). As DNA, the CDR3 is TGTGCCAGCAGTAGCGCAGGGGCACCCCCCTACGAGCAGTACTTC. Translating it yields CASSSAGAPPYEQYF.